This T cell receptor beta chain was captured in a study of blood T cell repertoires in COVID-19. Using immunoSEQ multiplex PCR, the repertoire was profiled, and TCRdb retains in-frame clones only, with some absent. The table records a few hundred thousand clones, about four fifths of them present only once. This CDR3 contains 16 residues. The specimen sequenced was peripheral blood. The receptor's source is a woman aged 18-29 years with acute or convalescent COVID-19. The chain couples TRBV12-2 to TRBJ2-1; the D call of TRBD2 is as the table states it, not checked on the DNA. TRBV12-2 is an annotated pseudogene. CDR3 region: CASRPGLAGDYNEQFF. The CDR3 nucleotides are TGTGCAAGTCGCCCGGGACTAGCGGGAGATTACAATGAGCAGTTCTTC.